This TCR beta chain originates from a study of OX40 agonist ivuxolimab in advanced cancers. This CDR3 is built from 13 residues. V was pared by 2 bases and J by 3 bases, with 5 bases between. The germline gives CDR1 SGHTA, CDR2 FQGTGA. Autoimmune disease history or systemic immunosuppression barred patients. Sequencing used immunoSEQ multiplex PCR; TCRdb keeps in-frame clones, though not all of them. The sample lists some 14,000 clones, about 60% seen once, with about 8.7% in the top ten. Study-wide results and caveats: Expanded peripheral T-cell antigen specificity went undetermined.

Worth noting for this clone: Its antigen remains unidentified.

The sample was CD4+ or CD8+ T cells sorted from blood, taken in a trial of the OX40 agonist ivuxolimab. This receptor was obtained from an adult with an advanced solid tumor such as melanoma, head and neck, liver or kidney cancer. J is TRBJ2-1 and V is TRBV7-3, with D hard to call. CDR3 protein: CASSLGLYNEQFF. The DNA for the CDR3 is TGTGCCAGCAGCTTAGGCCTCTACAATGAGCAGTTCTTC.